One T cell receptor (beta chain) is described in this entry. The clone's antigen remains unknown. The sequenced fragment ends 3 residues before the CDR3 boundary, so the rest is inferred from the germline J gene. The data are from a study of T cells in women clearing cervical HPV infection (dated by TCRdb to 2017 to 2018). About the investigation overall: The cases were under 30 women with histologically confirmed HPV16-related CIN3 or worse, and 2 of these cases were invasive cancers. Controls were approximately 25 women whose single incident HPV16 infection cleared within 12 months without precancer or cancer developing. Blood from cases was collected at the visit where the lesion was first found, while blood from controls was collected once the infection could no longer be detected. For cases, a median interval of nearly 150 days, with an interquartile range of roughly 80 to 200 days, was observed between lesion detection and blood sampling. Since HLA typing was available for only a few women, HLA type could not be ruled out as a confounder. The exploratory proof-of-principle case-control study was nested within the Guanacaste HPV Natural History Study in Costa Rica and compared TCR repertoires across cervical HPV16 outcomes. Cases and controls were matched on age within five years and on year of sample collection. Cases had a median age of about 34 years and controls had a median age of approximately 40, with no significant differences in baseline characteristics. The parent cohort enrolled about 10,000 women aged 18 or older in Guanacaste, Costa Rica, in about 1992 to 1994 and followed the women for around seven years. Five blinded duplicates per group were added as quality controls, so that about 60 samples were obtained: around 50 participants and 10 replicates. Broader findings and caveats from the paper: Because T-cell numbers per sample were unknown, differences in richness could reflect varying T-cell content rather than repertoire biology. By combining richness with V gene abundances, random forest classifiers separated cases from controls with an estimated AUC of about 0.82. TRBV6-7 relative abundance was lower in cases than in controls (0.11% versus 0.16%; Bonferroni P = 0.0008). Whether associations preceded infection or resulted from infection could not be shown with the cross-sectional design, and effector/memory subsets and HPV-specific T cells were not isolated. Across sequencing depths, CIN3+ cases showed significantly higher TCR repertoire richness than controls, but evenness did not differ between the groups.

Every participant had a single incident cervical HPV16 infection, and prevalent HPV16 infections were excluded. Cervical HPV DNA was detected with MY09/MY11 PCR, and genotyping was done by dot-blot hybridization. Roughly 16 mL of heparinized blood were centrifuged, and the buffy coat was split into aliquots, frozen at -30 degrees C, and then kept at -80 degrees C. QIAGEN kits were used to extract genomic DNA from buffy coat specimens. Trimming costs V 1 base and J 5 bases, and their ends lie 9 bases apart. CDR3 length: 13 amino acids, cysteine to phenylalanine. The DNA covers only part of the CDR3, 30 bases in frame from base 1. The germline V gene yields SGHRS for CDR1 and YFSETQ for CDR2. Using the immunoSEQ assay, multiplex PCR amplified TCR beta CDR3 regions from an average of approximately 1,300 ng of genomic DNA per sample. The assay corrected primer bias using a complete synthetic TCR repertoire to establish an amplification baseline. The amplicons were sequenced using the Illumina platform. Under the source paper's analysis protocol: Sequence errors were corrected by clustering with frequency ratios and a modified nearest-neighbor algorithm, and the sequences were then analyzed in the immunoSEQ Analyzer using IMGT gene definitions. At each rarefaction depth, TCR richness and evenness were averaged across 20 rarefaction repeats, and any sample with fewer sequences than the depth was left out. Relative abundances of V, D and J genes were compared between groups using Wilcoxon rank sum tests, with FDR correction applied. For the blinded duplicates, the intraclass correlation was 95.6% for TCR richness and averaged roughly 75% across about 70 gene segments. TCRdb took this table from immuneACCESS and kept in-frame rearrangements with V and J called. Such tables lack part of the clones; where checked against another copy, unresolved V genes explain under half of the gap, and the rest is unexplained. The V and J calls and clone size are taken from that table; D and trimming were inferred from the DNA. The sample's clone listing holds about 9,200 clones. The ten top clones hold 8.2% of the sample.

Sequencing was carried out using blood buffy coat. The TCR comes from a woman between 18 and 75 years old with a cervical HPV16 infection that either progressed to CIN3+ or cleared (not recorded which). This sequence uses TRBV5-1 and TRBJ1-1; the D gene assignment is ambiguous. The CDR3: CASSLLPGTEAFF. The CDR3 DNA, read in part, is TGCGCCAGCAGCTTGCTCCCGGGGACTGAA.